A single sample gave rise to the 14 T cell receptor beta chains below, sequenced in a study of cytomegalovirus exposure and HLA in healthy donors. PCR amplification relied on 60 Vbeta primers (plus 13 Jbeta primers). The data were produced by immunoSEQ multiplex PCR, yet TCRdb's version contains in-frame clones alone and is incomplete. The table shows 130,000 or so clones, with about 81% occurring only once. The material sequenced was PBMCs. The origin of the receptors is a woman in her thirties or forties in good health and CMV-seropositive.

The genes are TRBV28 and TRBJ2-4; 13 nucleotides match TRBD2. The V and J ends lost 5 bases and 3 bases, in that order; junction bases with no gene match: 19. The CDR3 extends over 21 amino acids. Germline V gene lookup returns CDR1 MDHEN and CDR2 SYDVKM. This chain's CDR3 is CASSRTGPGLAGQADKNIQYF. CDR3 in DNA: TGTGCCAGCAGTAGGACAGGACCGGGACTAGCGGGACAGGCGGACAAAAACATTCAGTACTTC. Based on the CDR3 plus reference TRBV28 and TRBJ2-4, the full variable domain is DVKVTQSSRYLVKRTGEKVFLECVQDMDHENMFWYRQDPGLGLRLIYFSYDVKMKEKGDIPEGYSVSREKKERFSLILESASTNQTSMYLCASSRTGPGLAGQADKNIQYFGAGTRLSVL.

The chain combines TRBV7-2 with TRBJ2-1; 8 bases align to TRBD2. V shed 5 bases, J shed 3 bases, and the junction held 15 bases outside the gene matches. The CDR3 has 18 amino acids. Germline V gene data show CDR1 as SGHTA and CDR2 as FQGNSA. For the CDR3, the DNA is TGTGCCAGCAGCCCCAGGCGGGGTAGCGGGACATACTACAATGAGCAGTTCTTC. Translating gives CASSPRRGSGTYYNEQFF.

The V and J genes are TRBV19 and TRBJ2-5; D might be TRBD2 (6 bases). Germline V gives CDR1 LNHDA, CDR2 SQIVND (reference sequence). V shed 5 bases and J shed 2 bases, with 9 bases lying between them. The CDR3 extends over 13 amino acids. CDR3 nucleotides: TGTGCCAGTAGTCGAGGGACTCAAGAGACCCAGTACTTC. Translation: CASSRGTQETQYF.

The V gene is TRBV27, the J gene TRBJ2-5, with 7 bases fitting TRBD1. Germline loops: CDR1 MNHEY, CDR2 SMNVEV (reference sequence). This CDR3 contains 16 residues. With V trimmed by 5 bases and J by 0 bases, 9 bases remained unmatched. The CDR3, as DNA: TGTGCCAGCAGTGCTCGGACAGGTTGGGACCAAGAGACCCAGTACTTC. Translated: CASSARTGWDQETQYF.

The rearrangement links TRBV7-3 to TRBJ2-7; TRBD1 agrees at 11 bases. The CDR3 consists of 13 residues. Germline trimming cut 5 bases from V and 6 bases from J; bases unmatched to any gene: 3. Looked up from germline, CDR1 is SGHTA and CDR2 is FQGTGA. The CDR3: CASSADRGREQYF. The DNA for the CDR3 is TGTGCCAGCAGCGCGGACAGGGGGCGCGAGCAGTACTTC. Full variable domain (rest looked up from reference TRBV7-3 and TRBJ2-7): GAGVSQTPSNKVTEKGKYVELRCDPISGHTALYWYRQSLGQGPEFLIYFQGTGAADDSGLPNDRFFAVRPEGSVSTLKIQRTERGDSAVYLCASSADRGREQYFGPGTRLTVT.

The V and J genes are TRBV30 and TRBJ2-3; 11 positions match TRBD2. V shed 4 bases, J shed 9 bases, and the junction held 12 bases outside the gene matches. The CDR3 is 15 residues long. Germline CDR1 is GTSNPN and CDR2 is SVGIG (reference sequence). In DNA form, the CDR3 reads TGTGCCTGGACTTCCGGGACTAGCGGTTCAAGGACGCAGTATTTT. It translates to CAWTSGTSGSRTQYF.

This chain links TRBV5-1 with TRBJ1-2, with no clear D. The CDR3 length is 17 residues. The V end was cut by 4 bases, the J end by 4 bases, with 23 bases between. Germline values: CDR1 SGHRS, CDR2 YFSETQ. CDR3 protein: CASSGETVLTALYGYTF. Written as DNA, the CDR3 is TGCGCCAGCAGCGGAGAGACGGTGCTAACGGCACTCTATGGCTACACCTTC.

This chain links TRBV29-1 with TRBJ2-7, with a tentative D call TRBD1 (6 bases). CDR1 and CDR2 from the germline V gene are SQVTM and ANQGSEA. Trimming took off 4 bases at V and 1 base at J, with 11 bases between the two ends. The CDR3 is 13 residues long. The CDR3 nucleotides read TGCAGCGTTGGCCAGGGGCTATCCTACGAGCAGTACTTC. Translating it yields CSVGQGLSYEQYF.

The rearrangement links TRBV29-1 to TRBJ2-7, with 7 bases that match TRBD2. The CDR3 totals 14 residues. V was pared by 6 bases and J by 0 bases, with 8 bases of the junction left unmatched. From germline, CDR1 is SQVTM and CDR2 ANQGSEA. CDR3 sequence reads: CSVGLGSSSYEQYF. DNA for the CDR3: TGCAGCGTCGGACTAGGTTCGAGCTCCTACGAGCAGTACTTC.

This chain uses TRBV19 with TRBJ2-7; weak D call: TRBD2 (5 bases). The germline V gene has CDR1 LNHDA and CDR2 SQIVND (reference sequence). CDR3 length: 13 residues. Deletions cut 3 bases from V and 3 bases from J, with 9 bases between. The CDR3 DNA is TGTGCCAGTAGTATTAACCGGGACTACGAGCAGTACTTC. Translation gives CASSINRDYEQYF. The entire variable domain, with the rest obtained from reference TRBV19 and TRBJ2-7, is as follows: DGGITQSPKYLFRKEGQNVTLSCEQNLNHDAMYWYRQDPGQGLRLIYYSQIVNDFQKGDIAEGYSVSREKKESFPLTVTSAQKNPTAFYLCASSINRDYEQYFGPGTRLTVT.

This chain joins TRBV5-1 and TRBJ1-2; a possible D gene is TRBD1 (5 bases). Trimming left V 3 bases short and J 3 bases short, with 12 bases between. CDR1 and CDR2 from the germline V gene are SGHRS and YFSETQ. CDR3 length equals 14 residues. The DNA of the CDR3 is TGCGCCAGCAGCTCCCCCTGGGGGGACTATGGCTACACCTTC. This sequence encodes CASSSPWGDYGYTF.

This clone appeared many times. This chain's CDR3 is CASGLAAGGGNEQFF. The CDR3 coding sequence is TGTGCTAGTGGTTTGGCGGCAGGGGGTGGGAATGAGCAGTTCTTC. The rearrangement uses TRBV12-5 and TRBJ2-1; 7 bases are a match to TRBD1. The germline V gene encodes CDR1 LGHNT and CDR2 FRNRAP. CDR3 length equals 15 residues. V lost 1 base, J lost 7 bases, and 7 bases stayed unmatched.

V gene TRBV19 combines with J gene TRBJ1-1; 8 bases match TRBD1. The CDR3 covers 15 residues. V lost 3 bases to trimming and J lost 3 bases; unmatched junction nucleotides: 6. Germline V gene lookup returns CDR1 LNHDA and CDR2 SQIVND (reference sequence). This CDR3 is CASSMDRVVHTEAFF. CDR3 coding DNA: TGTGCCAGTAGTATGGACAGGGTGGTTCACACTGAAGCTTTCTTT.

V is TRBV29-1 and J is TRBJ1-2, with TRBD1 matching 7 bases. CDR1 and CDR2 (germline): SQVTM, ANQGSEA. CDR3 size: 19 residues. Losses at the gene ends were 1 base for V and 3 bases for J; bases not matched to a gene: 20. The DNA of the CDR3 is TGCAGCGTTGAAGGGTTGGTGAGAGGCCAACAGGGGATCGACTATGGCTACACCTTC. This sequence encodes CSVEGLVRGQQGIDYGYTF.